This T cell receptor (beta chain) was found in a study of Graves' ophthalmopathy and Graves' hyperthyroidism. Amplifying from RNA transcripts, the study obtained TCR beta CDR3 regions. The library came from an HTBI-primed first-round RT-PCR and a second-round multiplex PCR. MiXCR, run by TCRdb on the multiplex PCR reads, gives a single entry per CDR3 protein. The sample lists roughly 420,000 distinct CDR3 sequences; around 20% were seen once. This clonotype was observed many times. V dropped 5 bases and J dropped 1 base, with 21 bases sitting between them. In germline, CDR1 is SGHRS, CDR2 YFSETQ. The CDR3 sequence is 17 residues long.

The sample taken for sequencing was peripheral blood. The clonotype comes from a young woman with stable Graves' hyperthyroidism. The chain carries TRBV5-1 and TRBJ1-1; possibly TRBD1 for D (5 bases). CDR3 sequence reads: CASSGNPGPLQNTEAFF. Written as DNA, the CDR3 is TGCGCCAGCAGTGGAAATCCGGGGCCTCTCCAGAACACTGAAGCTTTCTTT.